The 2 T cell receptor beta chains given below trace back to one sample, sequenced in a study of cytomegalovirus exposure and HLA in healthy donors. The PCR ran on 60 Vbeta and 13 Jbeta primers. Produced via immunoSEQ multiplex PCR; TCRdb's table is partial and in-frame only. Here the sample spans around 170,000 clones, 80% to 85% being singletons. The sample comprised PBMCs. These receptors were collected from a middle-aged man in good health and CMV-seropositive.

The chain uses TRBV9 and TRBJ1-4; the D gene is possibly TRBD1 (6 bases). The CDR3 covers 16 residues. V gave up 2 bases and J gave up 0 bases, with 11 bases separating them. Germline assignment: CDR1 SGDLS and CDR2 YYNGEE. Written as DNA, the CDR3 is TGTGCCAGCAGCGTCCTACAGGGAGCAACTAATGAAAAACTGTTTTTT. Its protein is CASSVLQGATNEKLFF.

The rearrangement links TRBV11-1 to TRBJ2-7; 10 nucleotides match TRBD2. The CDR3 totals 14 residues. The germline V gene has CDR1 SGHAT and CDR2 FQDESV (reference sequence). With V trimmed by 2 bases and J by 4 bases, 2 bases remained unmatched. CDR3 sequence: CASSLQLAGYEQYF. DNA for the CDR3: TGTGCCAGCAGCTTACAACTAGCGGGGTACGAGCAGTACTTC.